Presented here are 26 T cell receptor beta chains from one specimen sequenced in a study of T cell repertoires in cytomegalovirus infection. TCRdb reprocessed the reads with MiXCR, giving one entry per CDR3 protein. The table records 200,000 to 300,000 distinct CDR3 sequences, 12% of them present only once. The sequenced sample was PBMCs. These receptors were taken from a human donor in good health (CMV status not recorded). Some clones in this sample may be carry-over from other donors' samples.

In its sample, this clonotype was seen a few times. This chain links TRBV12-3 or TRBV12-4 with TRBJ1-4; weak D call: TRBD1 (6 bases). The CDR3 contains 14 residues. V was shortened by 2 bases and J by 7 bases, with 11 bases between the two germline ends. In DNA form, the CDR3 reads TGTGCCAGCAGTTTAAGGGGGAATGGTGAAAAACTGTTTTTT. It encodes CASSLRGNGEKLFF.

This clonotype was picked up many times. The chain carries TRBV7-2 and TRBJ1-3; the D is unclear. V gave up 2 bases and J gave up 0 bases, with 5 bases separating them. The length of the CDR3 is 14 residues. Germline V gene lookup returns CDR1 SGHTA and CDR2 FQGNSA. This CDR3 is CASSLHDSGNTIYF. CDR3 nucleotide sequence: TGTGCCAGCAGCTTACACGACTCTGGAAACACCATATATTTT.

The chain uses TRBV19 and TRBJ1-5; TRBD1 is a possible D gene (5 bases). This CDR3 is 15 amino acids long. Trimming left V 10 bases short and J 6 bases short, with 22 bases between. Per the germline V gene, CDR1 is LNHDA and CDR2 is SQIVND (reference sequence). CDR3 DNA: TGTGCCACCCACAACTCCAGGGTAATGGCTCAGCCCCAGCATTTT. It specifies CATHNSRVMAQPQHF.

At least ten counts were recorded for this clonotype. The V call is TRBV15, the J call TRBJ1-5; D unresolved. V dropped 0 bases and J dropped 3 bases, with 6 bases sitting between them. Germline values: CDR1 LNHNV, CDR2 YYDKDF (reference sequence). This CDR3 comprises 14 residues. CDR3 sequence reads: CATSRDPLNQPQHF. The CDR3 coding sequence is TGTGCCACCAGCAGAGATCCGCTCAATCAGCCCCAGCATTTT.

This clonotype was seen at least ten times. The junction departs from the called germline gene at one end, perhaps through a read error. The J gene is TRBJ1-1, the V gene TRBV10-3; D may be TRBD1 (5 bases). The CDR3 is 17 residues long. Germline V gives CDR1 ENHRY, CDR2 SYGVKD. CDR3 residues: CAIREYTSTAKNTEAFF. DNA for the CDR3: TGTGCCATCAGGGAGTACACTTCGACAGCGAAGAACACTGAAGCTTTCTTT.

Written as DNA, the CDR3 is TGCAGTGCTAGACCGACAGGGACCTACACCGGGGAGCTGTTTTTT. This codes for CSARPTGTYTGELFF. The chain couples TRBV20-1 to TRBJ2-2; 7 bases align to TRBD1. Looked up from germline, CDR1 is DFQATT and CDR2 is SNEGSKA (reference sequence). The ends lost 2 bases at V and 3 bases at J; junction bases unmatched: 6. The CDR3 runs 15 residues.

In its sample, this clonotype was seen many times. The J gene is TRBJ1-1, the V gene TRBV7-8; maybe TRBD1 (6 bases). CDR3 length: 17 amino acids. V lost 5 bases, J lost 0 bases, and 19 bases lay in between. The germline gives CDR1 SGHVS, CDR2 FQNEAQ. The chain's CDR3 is CASSRGSDSFMNTEAFF. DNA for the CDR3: TGTGCCAGCAGCCGCGGCTCGGACAGCTTTATGAACACTGAAGCTTTCTTT.

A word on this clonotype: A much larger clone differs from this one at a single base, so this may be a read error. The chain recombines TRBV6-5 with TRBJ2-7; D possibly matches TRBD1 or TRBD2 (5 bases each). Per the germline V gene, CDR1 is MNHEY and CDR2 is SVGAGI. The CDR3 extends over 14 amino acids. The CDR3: CASSYSRETYEKYF. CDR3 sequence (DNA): TGTGCCAGCAGTTACAGCAGGGAGACCTACGAGAAGTACTTC.

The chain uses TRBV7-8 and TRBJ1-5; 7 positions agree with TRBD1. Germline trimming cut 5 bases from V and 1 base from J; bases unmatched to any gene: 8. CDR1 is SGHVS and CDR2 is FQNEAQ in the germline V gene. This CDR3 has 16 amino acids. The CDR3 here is CASSPFEQGSNQPQHF. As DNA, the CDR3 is TGTGCCAGCAGCCCTTTTGAACAGGGGAGCAATCAGCCCCAGCATTTT.

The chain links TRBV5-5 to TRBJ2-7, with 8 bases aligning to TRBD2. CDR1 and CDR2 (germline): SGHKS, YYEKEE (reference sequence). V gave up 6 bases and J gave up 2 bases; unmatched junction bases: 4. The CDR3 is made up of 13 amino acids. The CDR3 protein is CASNLAGTYEQYF. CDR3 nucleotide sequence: TGTGCCAGCAACTTAGCGGGAACCTACGAGCAGTACTTC.

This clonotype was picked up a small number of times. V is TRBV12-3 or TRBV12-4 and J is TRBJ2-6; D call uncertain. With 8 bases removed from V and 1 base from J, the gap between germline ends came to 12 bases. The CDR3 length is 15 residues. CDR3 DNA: TGTGCCAGCCGAAATACGGGTTCTGGGGCCAACGTCCTGACTTTC. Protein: CASRNTGSGANVLTF.

Written as DNA, the CDR3 is TGTGCCATCAGGGGGACTAGCGGGAGGGCCGGTTCCTACGAGCAGTACTTC. It yields the protein CAIRGTSGRAGSYEQYF. This chain links TRBV10-3 with TRBJ2-7, with 16 bases aligning to TRBD2. CDR3 length equals 17 residues. Germline CDR1 reads ENHRY; CDR2 reads SYGVKD. Losses at the gene ends were 6 bases for V and 1 base for J; bases not matched to a gene: 6.

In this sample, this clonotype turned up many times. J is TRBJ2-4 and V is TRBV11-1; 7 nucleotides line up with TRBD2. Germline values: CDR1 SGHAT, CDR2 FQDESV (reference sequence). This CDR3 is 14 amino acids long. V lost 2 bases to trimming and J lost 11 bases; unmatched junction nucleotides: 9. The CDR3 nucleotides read TGTGCCAGCAGCTTACGGGCGTTGGGAGGGCTTCAGTACTTC. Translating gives CASSLRALGGLQYF.

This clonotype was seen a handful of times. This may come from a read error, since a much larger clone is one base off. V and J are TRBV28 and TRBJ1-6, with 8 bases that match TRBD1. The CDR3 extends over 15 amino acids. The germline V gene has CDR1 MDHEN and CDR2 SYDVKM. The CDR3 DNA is TGTGCCGGCAGCCCCCTCGGGACAGGAAATTCACCCCTCCACTTT. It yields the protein CAGSPLGTGNSPLHF.

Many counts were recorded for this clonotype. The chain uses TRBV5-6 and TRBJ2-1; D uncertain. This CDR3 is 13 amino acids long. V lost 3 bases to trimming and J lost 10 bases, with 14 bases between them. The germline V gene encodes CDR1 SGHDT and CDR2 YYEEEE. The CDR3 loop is CASSSGVLGEQFF. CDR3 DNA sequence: TGTGCCAGCAGCTCTGGGGTCCTGGGGGAGCAGTTCTTC.

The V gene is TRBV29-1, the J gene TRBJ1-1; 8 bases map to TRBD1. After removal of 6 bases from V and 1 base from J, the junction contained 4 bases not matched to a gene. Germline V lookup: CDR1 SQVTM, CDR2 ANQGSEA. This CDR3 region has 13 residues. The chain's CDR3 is CSVEGQANTEAFF. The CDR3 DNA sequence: TGCAGCGTGGAGGGACAGGCGAACACTGAAGCTTTCTTT.

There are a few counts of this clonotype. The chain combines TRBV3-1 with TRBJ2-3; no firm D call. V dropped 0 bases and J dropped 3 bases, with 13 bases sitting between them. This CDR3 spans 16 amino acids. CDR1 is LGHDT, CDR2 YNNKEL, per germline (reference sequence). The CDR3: CASSQEASASTDTQYF. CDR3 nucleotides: TGTGCCAGCAGCCAAGAGGCGTCAGCGTCGACAGATACGCAGTATTTT.

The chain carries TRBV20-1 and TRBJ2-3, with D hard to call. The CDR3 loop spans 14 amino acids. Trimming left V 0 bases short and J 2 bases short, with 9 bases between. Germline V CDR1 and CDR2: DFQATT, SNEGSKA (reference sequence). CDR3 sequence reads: CSARDWANTDTQYF. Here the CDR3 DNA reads TGCAGTGCTAGAGATTGGGCGAACACAGATACGCAGTATTTT.

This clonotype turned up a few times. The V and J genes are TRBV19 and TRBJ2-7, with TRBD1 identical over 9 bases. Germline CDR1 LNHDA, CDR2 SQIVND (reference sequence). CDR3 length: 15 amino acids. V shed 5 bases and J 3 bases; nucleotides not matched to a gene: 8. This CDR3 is CASSAQGQGLYEQYF. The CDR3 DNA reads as TGTGCCAGTAGTGCGCAGGGACAGGGCCTCTACGAGCAGTACTTC.

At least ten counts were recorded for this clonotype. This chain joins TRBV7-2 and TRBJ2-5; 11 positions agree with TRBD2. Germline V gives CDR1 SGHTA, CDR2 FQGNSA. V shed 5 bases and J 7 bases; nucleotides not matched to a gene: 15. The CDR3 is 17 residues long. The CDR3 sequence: CASSLHTGLAESATQYF. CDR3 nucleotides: TGTGCCAGCAGCCTACACACGGGACTAGCGGAGTCGGCGACCCAGTACTTC.

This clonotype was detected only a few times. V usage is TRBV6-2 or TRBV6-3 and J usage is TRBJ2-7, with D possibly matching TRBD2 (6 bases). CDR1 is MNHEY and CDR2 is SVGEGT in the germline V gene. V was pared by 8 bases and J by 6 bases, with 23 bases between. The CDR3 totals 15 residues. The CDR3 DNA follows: TGTGCCAGCCGATATGGAGGGAGCGGCTCCGTCGAGCAGTACTTC. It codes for CASRYGGSGSVEQYF.

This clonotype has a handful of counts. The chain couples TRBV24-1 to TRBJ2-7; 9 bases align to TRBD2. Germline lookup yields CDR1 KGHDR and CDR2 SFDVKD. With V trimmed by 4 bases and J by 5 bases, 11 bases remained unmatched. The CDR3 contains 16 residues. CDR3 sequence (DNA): TGTGCCACCAGTGACCCTGGGACTAGCTCAAGGAACGAGCAGTACTTC. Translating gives CATSDPGTSSRNEQYF.

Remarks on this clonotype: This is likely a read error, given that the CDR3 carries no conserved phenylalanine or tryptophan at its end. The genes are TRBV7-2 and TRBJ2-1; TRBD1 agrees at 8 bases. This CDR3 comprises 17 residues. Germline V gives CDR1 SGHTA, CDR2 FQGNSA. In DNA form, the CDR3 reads TGTGCCAGCAGTTACGAAGCAGGGGGCGCATCTTACAATGCGCAGTTCGTC. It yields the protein CASSYEAGGASYNAQFV.

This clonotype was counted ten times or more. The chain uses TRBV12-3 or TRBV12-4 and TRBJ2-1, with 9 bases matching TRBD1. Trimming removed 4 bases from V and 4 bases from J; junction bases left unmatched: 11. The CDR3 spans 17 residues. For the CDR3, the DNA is TGTGCCAGCAGTTCGACGGCAAGACAGGGGGTTTACAATGAGCAGTTCTTC. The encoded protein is CASSSTARQGVYNEQFF.

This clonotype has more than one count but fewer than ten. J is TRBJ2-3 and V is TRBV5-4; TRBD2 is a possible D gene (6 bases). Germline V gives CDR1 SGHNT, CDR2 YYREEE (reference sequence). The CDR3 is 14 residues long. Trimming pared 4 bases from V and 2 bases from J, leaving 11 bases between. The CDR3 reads CASSQTRTTDTQYF. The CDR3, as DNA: TGTGCCAGCAGCCAGACTAGGACCACAGATACGCAGTATTTT.

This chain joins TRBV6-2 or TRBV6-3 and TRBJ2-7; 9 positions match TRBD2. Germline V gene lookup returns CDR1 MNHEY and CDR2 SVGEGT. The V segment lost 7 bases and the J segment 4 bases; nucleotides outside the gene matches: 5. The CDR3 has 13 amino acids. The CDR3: CASTWTSEYEQYF. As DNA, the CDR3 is TGTGCCAGCACGTGGACTAGCGAGTACGAGCAGTACTTC.